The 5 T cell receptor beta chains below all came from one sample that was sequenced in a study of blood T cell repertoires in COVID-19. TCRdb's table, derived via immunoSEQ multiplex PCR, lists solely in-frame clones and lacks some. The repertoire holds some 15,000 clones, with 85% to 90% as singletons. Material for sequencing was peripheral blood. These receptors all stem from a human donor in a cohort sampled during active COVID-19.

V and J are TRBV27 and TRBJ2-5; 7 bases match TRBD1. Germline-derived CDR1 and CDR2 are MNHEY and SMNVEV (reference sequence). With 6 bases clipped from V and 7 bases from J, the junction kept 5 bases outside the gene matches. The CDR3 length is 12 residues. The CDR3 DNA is TGTGCCAGCAGGACAGGGAAGGGGACCCAGTACTTC. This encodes CASRTGKGTQYF.

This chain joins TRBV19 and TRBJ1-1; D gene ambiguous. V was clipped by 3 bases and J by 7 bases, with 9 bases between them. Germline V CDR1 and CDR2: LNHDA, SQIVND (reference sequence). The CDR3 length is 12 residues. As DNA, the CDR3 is TGTGCCAGTAGTATCGCCGGGAGTGAAGCTTTCTTT. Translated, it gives CASSIAGSEAFF.

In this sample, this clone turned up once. The CDR3 sequence: CASSHNEVGQPQHF. The CDR3, as DNA: TGTGCCAGCAGCCATAATGAGGTAGGTCAGCCCCAGCATTTT. The chain couples TRBV11-3 to TRBJ1-5; the D is unclear. There are 14 residues in the CDR3. CDR1 is SGHNT and CDR2 is YENEEA in the germline V gene. Trimming took off 5 bases at V and 6 bases at J, with 14 bases between the two ends.

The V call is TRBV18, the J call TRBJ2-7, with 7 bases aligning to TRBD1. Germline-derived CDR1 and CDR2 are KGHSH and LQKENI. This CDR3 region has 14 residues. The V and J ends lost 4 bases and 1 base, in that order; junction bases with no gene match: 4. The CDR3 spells CASSHRDRSYEQYF. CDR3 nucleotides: TGTGCCAGCTCACACCGGGACAGATCCTACGAGCAGTACTTC.

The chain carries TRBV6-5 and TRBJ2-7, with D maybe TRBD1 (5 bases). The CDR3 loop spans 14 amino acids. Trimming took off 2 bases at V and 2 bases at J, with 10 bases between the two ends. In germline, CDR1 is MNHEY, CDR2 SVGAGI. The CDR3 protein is CASSYAQGTYEQYF. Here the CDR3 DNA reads TGTGCCAGCAGTTACGCCCAGGGAACCTACGAGCAGTACTTC.